These T cell receptor beta chains were read from a single sample in a study of blood T cells in healthy people across ages. A single record per CDR3 protein comes from TCRdb applying MiXCR to the 5' RACE reads. The sample yields approximately 780,000 distinct CDR3 sequences, roughly 24% seen once. The sample was also reused in another study, on T cells of mothers and their children.

The sequencing input was blood. The receptors originated from a boy aged 10-17 years in good health. Both conserved end residues are part of each CDR3. The D gene is left open where the match is weak. Not all rows give a size; the values are once, few, many and, for expanded clones, a class.

.,TRBV2,13,TRBJ2-3,.,CASRPLFTDTQYF,TGTGCCAGCCGCCCCCTTTTCACAGATACGCAGTATTTT
.,TRBV15,12,TRBJ2-7,few,CATSRGVYEQYF,TGTGCCACCAGCAGAGGAGTCTACGAGCAGTACTTC
.,TRBV28,14,TRBJ1-1,.,CASAIWSTDTEAFF,TGTGCCAGCGCTATCTGGAGTACCGACACTGAAGCTTTCTTT
.,TRBV6-1,14,TRBJ2-2,.,CASKVRGYTGELFF,TGTGCCAGCAAAGTCAGGGGCTACACCGGGGAGCTGTTTTTT
.,TRBV4-1,14,TRBJ2-5,once,CASSQGDGQETQYF,TGCGCCAGCAGCCAGGGGGACGGACAAGAGACCCAGTACTTC
.,TRBV20-1,14,TRBJ2-5,few,CSARGGALGETQYF,TGCAGTGCTAGAGGGGGAGCCCTGGGAGAGACCCAGTACTTC
.,TRBV27,15,TRBJ1-5,.,CASSPALLSNQPQHF,TGTGCCAGCAGTCCCGCCCTATTGAGCAATCAGCCCCAGCATTTT
.,TRBV4-1,15,TRBJ1-4,.,CASSRVADRSEKLFF,TGCGCCAGCAGCCGCGTGGCCGACAGGAGTGAAAAACTGTTTTTT
TRBD2,TRBV5-5,20,TRBJ2-1,.,CASSSTPPGLAGVYYNEQFF,TGTGCCAGCAGCTCAACGCCCCCGGGACTAGCGGGGGTCTATTACAATGAGCAGTTCTTC
.,TRBV5-1,15,TRBJ2-5,.,CASSLSGAPHETQYF,TGCGCCAGCAGCCTCTCGGGGGCCCCGCACGAGACCCAGTACTTC
TRBD1,TRBV11-1,14,TRBJ2-5,.,CATNTGTGEETQYF,TGTGCCACCAATACCGGGACAGGGGAGGAGACCCAGTACTTC
.,TRBV5-1,15,TRBJ2-5,few,CASSLRTDWSGTQYF,TGCGCCAGCAGCTTGAGGACGGATTGGAGCGGGACCCAGTACTTC
TRBD2,TRBV5-5,20,TRBJ2-1,many,CASSLVPGLAGGQSYNEQFF,TGTGCCAGCAGCTTGGTTCCAGGGCTAGCGGGGGGTCAGTCCTACAATGAGCAGTTCTTC
.,TRBV18,13,TRBJ1-2,once,CASSPGLEDGYTF,TGTGCCAGCTCACCGGGCTTGGAGGATGGCTACACCTTC
TRBD1,TRBV12-3/TRBV12-4,14,TRBJ2-7,.,CASSSGTGNWEQYF,TGTGCCAGCAGTTCCGGGACAGGGAATTGGGAGCAGTACTTC
.,TRBV4-1,13,TRBJ1-2,.,CASSQGGGIGYTF,TGCGCCAGCAGCCAAGGAGGAGGGATTGGCTACACCTTC
TRBD2,TRBV20-1,12,TRBJ2-1,.,CSAETGGDEQFF,TGCAGTGCCGAGACGGGGGGAGATGAGCAGTTCTTC
TRBD1,TRBV14,14,TRBJ2-3,.,CATSRQGWADTQYF,TGTGCCACCTCACGACAGGGGTGGGCAGATACGCAGTATTTT
TRBD1,TRBV12-3/TRBV12-4,14,TRBJ2-5,few,CASSWTGGEETQYF,TGTGCCAGCAGTTGGACAGGGGGAGAAGAGACCCAGTACTTC
.,TRBV19,14,TRBJ2-4,few,CASSKGVAKNIQYF,TGTGCCAGTAGTAAGGGCGTAGCCAAAAACATTCAGTACTTC
.,TRBV5-1,13,TRBJ2-7,.,CASSLLMGYEQYF,TGCGCCAGCAGCCTTCTTATGGGCTACGAGCAGTACTTC
.,TRBV12-3/TRBV12-4,14,TRBJ2-3,.,CASSRDLARDTQYF,TGTGCCAGCAGTCGGGACCTAGCGAGAGATACGCAGTATTTT
TRBD2,TRBV28,18,TRBJ2-7,few,CASSYSGLAGHSSYEQYF,TGTGCCAGCAGCTACTCGGGACTAGCGGGCCACAGCTCCTACGAGCAGTACTTC
TRBD2,TRBV6-5,14,TRBJ2-5,few,CASSYGRGRETQYF,TGTGCCAGCAGTTACGGGCGGGGGAGAGAGACCCAGTACTTC
TRBD1,TRBV29-1,15,TRBJ1-2,.,CSVPHGTVANYGYTF,TGCAGCGTTCCCCACGGGACAGTAGCTAACTATGGCTACACCTTC
.,TRBV12-3/TRBV12-4,14,TRBJ1-4,few,CASSFGIQAEKLFF,TGTGCCAGCAGTTTCGGTATACAGGCCGAAAAACTGTTTTTT
.,TRBV20-1,15,TRBJ2-7,.,CSARDPGGATYEQYF,TGCAGTGCTAGAGATCCCGGGGGCGCGACCTACGAGCAGTACTTC
TRBD1,TRBV6-5,14,TRBJ2-1,few,CASRADRGLNEQFF,TGTGCCAGCAGGGCGGACAGGGGACTCAATGAGCAGTTCTTC
.,TRBV20-1,15,TRBJ2-7,few,CSARDLRGSSYEQYF,TGCAGTGCTAGAGATCTAAGGGGTAGCTCCTACGAGCAGTACTTC
.,TRBV3-1,13,TRBJ2-5,.,CASSQDPVQTQYF,TGTGCCAGCAGCCAAGATCCCGTGCAGACCCAGTACTTC
TRBD2,TRBV12-3/TRBV12-4,16,TRBJ2-3,few,CASSLALAGSTDTQYF,TGTGCCAGCAGTTTAGCTCTAGCGGGTAGCACAGATACGCAGTATTTT
TRBD1,TRBV6-1,15,TRBJ1-5,.,CASRDSGQGNQPQHF,TGTGCCAGCCGGGACTCAGGACAGGGAAATCAGCCCCAGCATTTT
.,TRBV27,14,TRBJ1-1,few,CASRPLGGDTEAFF,TGTGCCAGCAGACCGCTAGGGGGGGACACTGAAGCTTTCTTT
.,TRBV10-3,14,TRBJ1-4,.,CAIRPGQGNEKLFF,TGTGCCATCAGACCGGGACAAGGAAATGAAAAACTGTTTTTT
.,TRBV11-1,13,TRBJ1-2,.,CASSLLRGYGYTF,TGTGCCAGCAGCTTACTTCGTGGGTATGGCTACACCTTC
TRBD2,TRBV5-1,17,TRBJ2-3,.,CASSPRTSGTVTDTQYF,TGCGCCAGCAGCCCGAGGACTAGCGGGACGGTTACAGATACGCAGTATTTT
.,TRBV20-1,14,TRBJ1-2,once,CSARVGATYYGYTF,TGCAGTGCTAGAGTGGGGGCCACATACTATGGCTACACCTTC
TRBD1,TRBV9,16,TRBJ2-1,.,CASSASWDRWYNEQFF,TGTGCCAGCAGCGCCAGCTGGGACAGATGGTACAATGAGCAGTTCTTC
TRBD1,TRBV5-6,15,TRBJ1-2,few,CASRDKDRGELSYTF,TGTGCCAGCAGGGACAAAGACAGGGGCGAGTTGAGCTACACCTTC
TRBD2,TRBV24-1,19,TRBJ2-1,.,CATSDPAGLAGGMYNEQFF,TGTGCCACCAGTGACCCGGCGGGACTAGCGGGGGGAATGTACAATGAGCAGTTCTTC
.,TRBV10-3,14,TRBJ2-5,few,CAISESIEKGTQYF,TGTGCCATCAGTGAGTCGATAGAAAAGGGGACCCAGTACTTC
TRBD1,TRBV5-1,16,TRBJ2-6,.,CASSRGQGDRANVLTF,TGCGCCAGCAGCAGGGGACAGGGGGACCGGGCCAACGTCCTGACTTTC
TRBD1,TRBV5-1,15,TRBJ1-1,.,CASSFRQGRGTEAFF,TGCGCCAGCAGCTTCCGACAGGGCAGGGGCACTGAAGCTTTCTTT
.,TRBV6-1,16,TRBJ1-5,.,CASSNNRADDNQPQHF,TGTGCCAGCAGTAATAACAGGGCGGACGACAATCAGCCCCAGCATTTT
TRBD2,TRBV3-1,19,TRBJ2-2,few,CASSQAVRGGPRNTGELFF,TGTGCCAGCAGCCAGGCGGTTCGGGGGGGGCCACGCAACACCGGGGAGCTGTTTTTT
.,TRBV12-3/TRBV12-4,16,TRBJ1-2,few,CASSSGLSGIDYGYTF,TGTGCCAGCAGTTCGGGACTCTCCGGCATTGACTATGGCTACACCTTC
.,TRBV29-1,15,TRBJ1-1,few,CSVSRVAGWNTEAFF,TGCAGCGTCTCAAGGGTGGCAGGATGGAACACTGAAGCTTTCTTT
TRBD1,TRBV27,17,TRBJ1-1,.,CASSPDRDRGLNTEAFF,TGTGCCAGCAGTCCGGATCGGGACAGGGGATTGAACACTGAAGCTTTCTTT
.,TRBV7-9,13,TRBJ1-4,few,CASSYPGPVKLFF,TGTGCCAGCAGTTACCCGGGACCAGTAAAACTGTTTTTT
TRBD2,TRBV14,16,TRBJ2-5,.,CASSQAFPGGARAQYF,TGTGCCAGCAGCCAAGCTTTCCCGGGGGGTGCCAGGGCCCAGTACTTC
.,TRBV27,13,TRBJ2-7,.,CASSLSVDYEQYF,TGTGCCAGCAGTTTATCCGTAGATTACGAGCAGTACTTC